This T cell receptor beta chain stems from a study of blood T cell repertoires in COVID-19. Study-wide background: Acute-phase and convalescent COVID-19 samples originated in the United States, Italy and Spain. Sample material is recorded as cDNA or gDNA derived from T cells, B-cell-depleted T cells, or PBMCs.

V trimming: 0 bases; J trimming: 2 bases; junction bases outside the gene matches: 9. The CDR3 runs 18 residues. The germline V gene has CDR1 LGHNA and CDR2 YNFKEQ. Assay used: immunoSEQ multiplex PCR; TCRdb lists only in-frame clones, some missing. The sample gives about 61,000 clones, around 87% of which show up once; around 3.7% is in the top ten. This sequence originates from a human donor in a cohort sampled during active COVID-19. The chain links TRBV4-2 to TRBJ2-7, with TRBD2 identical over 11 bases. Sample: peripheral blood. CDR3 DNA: TGTGCCAGCAGCCAAGATGTTCAGACTAGCGGGGTTCCCTACGAGCAGTACTTC. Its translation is CASSQDVQTSGVPYEQYF.